This TCR beta chain is drawn from a study of immune evolution from preneoplasia to lung adenocarcinoma. CDR3 length equals 14 residues. V lost 4 bases and J lost 2, with 11 bases in between. Germline values: CDR1 MNHNS, CDR2 SASEGT. Data came from immunoSEQ multiplex PCR; TCRdb stores just in-frame clones and leaves some out. Here the sample spans roughly 40,000 clones, roughly 80% being singletons. The chain links TRBV6-1 to TRBJ2-5, with D maybe TRBD1 (5 bases). The origin of this receptor is a person aged 55-75 years with lung adenocarcinoma. The sample taken for sequencing was FFPE invasive lung adenocarcinoma tissue. DNA for the CDR3: TGTGCCAGCAGTGGTTTACGGACACAAGAGACCCAGTACTTC. Translated, it gives CASSGLRTQETQYF.